The following is a T cell receptor (beta chain) sequence with its context. Its antigen remains unidentified. Compared with germline, one end of the junction differs, possibly owing to a read error. The sample comes from a study of blood T cell repertoires in COVID-19 (dated by TCRdb to the early 2020s). As for the study more broadly: Samples covering the acute and convalescent phases of COVID-19 were provided by collaborators in the United States, Italy and Spain. The prospective study material was composed of cDNA or gDNA derived from T cells, B-cell-depleted T cells, or PBMCs. Subjects who had been exposed to COVID-19, were actively infected with it, or had recovered from it provided the deeply sampled blood TCRbeta repertoires that made up the dataset. The repertoires were made available in a free public database intended to serve as a resource for research on the immune response to SARS-CoV-2. The samples were drawn from the first 160 participants of the ongoing ImmuneRACE study and from over 950 subjects provided by 6 global collaborators. A de-identified subject ID, COVID-19 status, age in years and sex were almost always included in the sample metadata. HLA class I and class II types, where available, came from metadata supplied by the sample provider rather than from assay-based typing. Results the study describes overall, beyond this receptor: How much clinical and demographic metadata was included differed by source and by participant, and the metadata was provided uncurated.

Based on the germline V gene, the CDR1 and CDR2 sequences are SGHRS and YFSETQ. The CDR3 has 15 amino acids, counting the end cysteine and phenylalanine. The retained sequence is limited to the CDR3, 45 bases, with the frame set at the first base. TCRbeta CDR3 regions were amplified from genomic DNA by means of the immunoSEQ Assay, a bias-controlled multiplex PCR. The source study handled its data this way. Nucleated cell counts per sample were estimated from amplification of reference gene primers within the assay. To quantify the absolute abundance of each unique TCRbeta CDR3 rearrangement, sequence reads were collapsed and filtered. For each sample, productive Simpson clonality was calculated by taking the square root of Simpson's diversity index across productive rearrangements. The clones in this table, taken by TCRdb from immuneACCESS, are in-frame only. Not every clone is retained; where verified, under half of the shortfall comes from an unresolved V gene, and the cause of the rest is unknown. V and J calls and clone size follow that table, whereas D and trimming were derived from the DNA. The sample table records roughly 190,000 clones; about nine tenths of these occur just once. In total, the top ten clones hold roughly 3.4% of the sample.

The collaborating institutions used their own protocols to collect whole blood in K2EDTA tubes. For TCRbeta analysis, collaborators shipped samples in one of three forms: frozen whole blood, isolated PBMCs, or DNA extracted from either of those sample types. This TCR came from a man between 65 and 85 years old with acute or convalescent COVID-19. The chain is encoded by TRBV5-1 joined to TRBJ2-3; TRBD1 aligns with 12 central bases. The sequenced material came from peripheral blood. The DNA sequence is given as TGCGCCAGCAGCCTAGGGACAGGGGGCACGGATACGCAGTATTTT. Its product reads: CASSLGTGGTDTQYF. The full variable domain, completed from the reference TRBV5-1 and TRBJ2-3 proteins outside the CDR3, reads KAGVTQTPRYLIKTRGQQVTLSCSPISGHRSVSWYQQTPGQGLQFLFEYFSETQRNKGNFPGRFSGRQFSNSRSEMNVSTLELGDSALYLCASSLGTGGTDTQYFGPGTRLTVL.